A single sample is the source of the 23 T cell receptor beta chains below, sequenced in a study of T cell repertoires in cytomegalovirus infection. MiXCR was run by TCRdb on the reads, yielding one entry per CDR3 protein. Of around 300,000 distinct CDR3 sequences listed, roughly 23% are singletons. Sequencing input: PBMCs. These receptors all stem from a human donor in good health (CMV status not recorded). Some clones in this sample may be carry-over from other donors' samples.

In this sample, this clonotype turned up many times. The chain combines TRBV7-2 with TRBJ1-2; 9 bases match TRBD1. Germline assignment: CDR1 SGHTA and CDR2 FQGNSA. This CDR3 has 14 amino acids. The ends lost 5 bases at V and 6 bases at J; junction bases unmatched: 7. The CDR3: CASSRGQGGNGYTF. Here the CDR3 DNA reads TGTGCCAGCAGCCGGGGACAGGGAGGGAATGGCTACACCTTC.

This clonotype came up once. The chain uses TRBV6-2 or TRBV6-3 and TRBJ1-5; tentative D call: TRBD1 (6 bases). The CDR3 covers 16 residues. The germline CDR1 and CDR2 sequences are MNHEY and SVGEGT. V dropped 2 bases and J dropped 0 bases, with 11 bases sitting between them. CDR3: CASSYDPGVSNQPQHF. In DNA, the CDR3 is TGTGCCAGCAGTTACGACCCAGGGGTTAGCAATCAGCCCCAGCATTTT.

This clonotype appeared many times. The genes are TRBV7-2 and TRBJ2-7, with 7 bases identical to TRBD1. CDR3 length: 15 residues. V trimming: 3 bases; J trimming: 1 base; junction bases outside the gene matches: 6. Per germline, CDR1 SGHTA and CDR2 FQGNSA. In DNA, the CDR3 is TGTGCCAGCAGCTTGACAGGGATTGGTTCCTACGAGCAGTACTTC. It is translated as CASSLTGIGSYEQYF.

The table lists this clonotype with a few counts. One end of the junction fails to match germline, which may point to a read error. The chain carries TRBV7-7 and TRBJ2-3, with D tentatively TRBD1 (6 bases). The CDR3 has 15 amino acids. Per germline, CDR1 SSHAT and CDR2 FNYEAQ (reference sequence). The CDR3 loop reads CASSQNRVPTDTQYF. The CDR3 region has the DNA TGTGCTAGCAGCCAGAACAGGGTTCCCACAGATACGCAGTATTTT.

This rearrangement joins TRBV20-1 to TRBJ2-7; TRBD2 matches at 9 bases. Losses at the gene ends were 5 bases for V and 3 bases for J; bases not matched to a gene: 8. This CDR3 contains 14 residues. The germline gives CDR1 DFQATT, CDR2 SNEGSKA (reference sequence). The CDR3 loop reads CSAPPSGMLYEQYF. The CDR3 DNA reads TGCAGTGCTCCCCCTAGCGGGATGCTCTACGAGCAGTACTTC.

The chain employs TRBV6-2 or TRBV6-3 and TRBJ2-1; weak D call: TRBD2 (6 bases). CDR3 length: 14 residues. The germline gives CDR1 MNHEY, CDR2 SVGEGT. V was clipped by 0 bases and J by 5 bases, with 8 bases between them. The CDR3 nucleotides read TGTGCCAGCAGTTACTCACCGGGAGACAATGAGCAGTTCTTC. Its translation: CASSYSPGDNEQFF.

The chain couples TRBV5-1 to TRBJ1-1; D remains ambiguous. This CDR3 comprises 16 residues. The V and J ends lost 4 bases and 4 bases respectively, with 20 bases between them. Germline CDR1 is SGHRS and CDR2 is YFSETQ. As DNA, the CDR3 is TGCGCCAGCAGCGCCCGGGTCGCAACATCTATCACTGAAGCTTTCTTT. It encodes CASSARVATSITEAFF.

The sample holds many counts of this clonotype. The chain's CDR3 is CASSPLWGATEQFF. The CDR3 region has the DNA TGTGCCAGCAGCCCCTTGTGGGGGGCGACTGAGCAGTTCTTC. The chain carries TRBV11-2 and TRBJ2-1, with D perhaps matching TRBD1 or TRBD2 (6 bases each). The CDR3 contains 14 residues. V lost 5 bases, J lost 9 bases, and 17 bases lay in between. CDR1 and CDR2 from the germline V gene are SGHAT and FQNNGV.

In DNA, the CDR3 is TGTGCCATCAGTGAGTCGAAGTCAGGGGATGGCTACACCTTC. Amino acid sequence: CAISESKSGDGYTF. The V gene is TRBV10-3, the J gene TRBJ1-2, with D tentatively TRBD1 (6 bases). Germline CDR1 reads ENHRY; CDR2 reads SYGVKD. V was clipped by 0 bases and J by 6 bases, with 11 bases between them. This CDR3 has 14 residues.

J is TRBJ2-4 and V is TRBV28; 8 nucleotides line up with TRBD1. From germline, CDR1 is MDHEN and CDR2 SYDVKM. The CDR3 totals 14 residues. J was trimmed by 8 bases and V by 0 bases; bases with no gene match: 3. CDR3 sequence (DNA): TGTGCCAGCAGTTTATGGCCACAGGGGGACATTCAGTACTTC. This codes for CASSLWPQGDIQYF.

Only a few counts were recorded for this clonotype. CDR3 amino acids: CASSFRGRAGTEAFF. The CDR3 bases are TGTGCCAGCAGCTTTCGAGGCAGGGCGGGCACTGAAGCTTTCTTT. V gene TRBV7-9 combines with J gene TRBJ1-1, with D tentatively TRBD1 (5 bases). V was trimmed by 3 bases and J by 4 bases, leaving 15 bases between them. The CDR3 runs to 15 residues. Germline values: CDR1 SEHNR, CDR2 FQNEAQ (reference sequence). Full variable domain (rest looked up from reference TRBV7-9 and TRBJ1-1): DTGVSQNPRHKITKRGQNVTFRCDPISEHNRLYWYRQTLGQGPEFLTYFQNEAQLEKSRLLSDRFSAERPKGSFSTLEIQRTEQGDSAMYLCASSFRGRAGTEAFFGQGTRLTVV.

This clonotype was detected only a few times. The chain has TRBV2 and TRBJ1-6; tentative D call: TRBD1 (5 bases). Deletions cut 2 bases from V and 6 bases from J, with 14 bases between. Germline CDR1 is SNHLY and CDR2 is FYNNEI. CDR3 length equals 16 residues. CDR3 residues: CASSESAWGFNSPLHF. CDR3 DNA sequence: TGTGCCAGCAGTGAATCGGCATGGGGGTTTAATTCACCCCTCCACTTT.

The gene calls are TRBV4-1 and TRBJ2-3; TRBD2 matches at 11 bases. Germline trimming cut 2 bases from V and 5 bases from J; bases unmatched to any gene: 3. This CDR3 contains 15 residues. Germline CDR1 MGHRA, CDR2 YSYEKL. The CDR3 loop is CASSQRLAGGDTQYF. CDR3 coding DNA: TGCGCCAGCAGCCAACGGCTAGCGGGAGGAGATACGCAGTATTTT.

This clonotype appeared many times. This CDR3 is CASSGNAGGGLDGYTF. The CDR3 DNA reads TGTGCCAGCAGCGGCAACGCAGGGGGCGGGTTGGATGGCTACACCTTC. The chain has TRBV7-8 and TRBJ1-2; 8 bases are a match to TRBD1. J was trimmed by 6 bases and V by 5 bases; bases with no gene match: 14. The length of the CDR3 is 16 residues. The germline V gene encodes CDR1 SGHVS and CDR2 FQNEAQ. Variable domain in full (rest from reference TRBV7-8 and TRBJ1-2): GAGVSQSPRYKVAKRGQDVALRCDPISGHVSLFWYQQALGQGPEFLTYFQNEAQLDKSGLPSDRFFAERPEGSVSTLKIQRTQQEDSAVYLCASSGNAGGGLDGYTFGSGTRLTVV.

At least ten counts were recorded for this clonotype. The chain links TRBV7-2 to TRBJ2-3; D not resolved. Germline CDR1 reads SGHTA; CDR2 reads FQGNSA. The CDR3 length is 14 residues. Deletions cut 3 bases from V and 1 base from J, with 8 bases between. The CDR3 reads CASSFRSGTDTQYF. CDR3 coding DNA: TGTGCCAGCAGCTTTAGAAGCGGCACAGATACGCAGTATTTT.

This clonotype was seen repeatedly, ten times or more. The chain uses TRBV7-9 and TRBJ2-2; D remains unclear. Trimming cost V 2 bases and J 4 bases, with 11 bases left between them. CDR1 SEHNR and CDR2 FQNEAQ come from the germline V gene (reference sequence). The CDR3 sequence is 15 residues long. CDR3 nucleotide sequence: TGTGCCAGCAGCTTACGTGGTCATAGCACCGGGGAGCTGTTTTTT. Its translation: CASSLRGHSTGELFF.

This clonotype was counted a few times. The rearrangement links TRBV5-4 to TRBJ2-7; possible D gene TRBD2, 5 bases. This CDR3 is built from 14 residues. V lost 0 bases and J 2 bases, leaving 9 bases between the germline ends. Germline CDR1 and CDR2: SGHNT and YYREEE (reference sequence). The CDR3 DNA sequence: TGTGCCAGCAGCTTGGAGCGGCTGACCTACGAGCAGTACTTC. Amino acids: CASSLERLTYEQYF.

This clonotype was recorded a few times. The chain recombines TRBV11-2 with TRBJ2-3, with TRBD2 as a possible D gene (5 bases). CDR1 is SGHAT and CDR2 is FQNNGV in the germline V gene. Between the trimmed V and J ends, which lost 0 bases and 0 bases, there was a span of 13 bases. The CDR3 is 17 residues long. CDR3 sequence reads: CASSLDLRGRSTDTQYF. The CDR3 bases are TGTGCCAGCAGCTTAGATCTTCGCGGGCGAAGCACAGATACGCAGTATTTT.

This clonotype has more than one count but fewer than ten. The chain combines TRBV7-6 with TRBJ2-5; tentative D call: TRBD2 (5 bases). V was pared by 5 bases and J by 7 bases, with 20 bases between. This CDR3 has 15 amino acids. CDR1 SGHVS and CDR2 FNYEAQ come from the germline V gene. CDR3 bases: TGTGCCAGCAGCCCCCAGCGAGGGCCCGATAGGACCCAGTACTTC. Residues: CASSPQRGPDRTQYF. Looking up the rest from reference TRBV7-6 and TRBJ2-5 gives the full variable domain: GAGVSQSPRYKVTKRGQDVALRCDPISGHVSLYWYRQALGQGPEFLTYFNYEAQQDKSGLPNDRFSAERPEGSISTLTIQRTEQRDSAMYRCASSPQRGPDRTQYFGPGTRLLVL.

This clonotype came up a few times. V and J are TRBV10-2 and TRBJ1-4, with TRBD1 matching over 8 bases. The J segment lost 5 bases and the V segment lost 1 base, leaving 12 bases of the junction unmatched. Per germline, CDR1 WSHSY and CDR2 SAAADI. This CDR3 has 18 residues. The CDR3 sequence is CASSELPPGQVMNEKLFF. The DNA for the CDR3 is TGCGCCAGCAGTGAGTTACCTCCGGGACAGGTGATGAATGAAAAACTGTTTTTT.

The chain employs TRBV29-1 and TRBJ2-1, with 13 bases aligning to TRBD2. With 7 bases clipped from V and 7 bases from J, the junction kept 7 bases outside the gene matches. The CDR3 is 14 residues long. The germline V gene encodes CDR1 SQVTM and CDR2 ANQGSEA. The DNA of the CDR3 is TGCAGCGGCGGACTAGCGGGAGCGGGGAATGAGCAGTTCTTC. Its translation: CSGGLAGAGNEQFF.

This chain joins TRBV7-9 and TRBJ2-1; 10 nucleotides match TRBD1. The length of the CDR3 is 14 residues. Germline V gene sequence: CDR1 SEHNR, CDR2 FQNEAQ (reference sequence). V shed 8 bases, J shed 7 bases, and the junction held 8 bases outside the gene matches. The CDR3 region is CASGGDRGLNEQFF. The CDR3 DNA follows: TGTGCCAGCGGCGGTGACAGGGGGCTTAATGAGCAGTTCTTC.

The CDR3 DNA reads as TGTGCCAGCAGCGTAGACGGCCGGATACTCCCTGAAGCTTTCTTT. It translates to CASSVDGRILPEAFF. J is TRBJ1-1 and V is TRBV9, with D unresolved. The CDR3 extends over 15 amino acids. Germline CDR1 and CDR2: SGDLS and YYNGEE. V lost 0 bases and J lost 6, with 15 bases in between. The full variable domain, with the rest looked up from reference TRBV9 and TRBJ1-1, is DSGVTQTPKHLITATGQRVTLRCSPRSGDLSVYWYQQSLDQGLQFLIQYYNGEERAKGNILERFSAQQFPDLHSELNLSSLELGDSALYFCASSVDGRILPEAFFGQGTRLTVV.